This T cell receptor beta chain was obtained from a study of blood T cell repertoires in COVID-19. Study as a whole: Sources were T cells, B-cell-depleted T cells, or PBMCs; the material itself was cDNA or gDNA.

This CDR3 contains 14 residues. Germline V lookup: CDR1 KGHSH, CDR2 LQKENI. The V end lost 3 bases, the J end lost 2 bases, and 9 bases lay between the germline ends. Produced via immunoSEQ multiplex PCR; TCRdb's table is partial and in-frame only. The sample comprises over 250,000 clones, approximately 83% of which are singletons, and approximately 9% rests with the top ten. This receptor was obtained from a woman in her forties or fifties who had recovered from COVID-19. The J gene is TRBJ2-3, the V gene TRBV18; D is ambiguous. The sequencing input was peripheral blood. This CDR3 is CASSPSLATDTQYF. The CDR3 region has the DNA TGTGCCAGCTCACCTAGCCTTGCCACAGATACGCAGTATTTT.